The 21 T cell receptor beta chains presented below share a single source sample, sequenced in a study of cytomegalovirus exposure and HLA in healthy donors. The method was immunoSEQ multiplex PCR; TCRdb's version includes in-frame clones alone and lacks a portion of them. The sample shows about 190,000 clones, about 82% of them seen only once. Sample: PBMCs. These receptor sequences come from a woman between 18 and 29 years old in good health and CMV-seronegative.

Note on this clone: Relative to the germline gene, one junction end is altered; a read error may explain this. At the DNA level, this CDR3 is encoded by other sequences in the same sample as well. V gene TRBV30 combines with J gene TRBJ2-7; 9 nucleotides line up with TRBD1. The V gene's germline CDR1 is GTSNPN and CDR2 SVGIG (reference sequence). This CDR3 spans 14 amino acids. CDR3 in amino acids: CAWSVGDRVGEQYF. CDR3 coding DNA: TGTGCTTGGAGTGTCGGGGACAGGGTTGGCGAGCAGTACTTC.

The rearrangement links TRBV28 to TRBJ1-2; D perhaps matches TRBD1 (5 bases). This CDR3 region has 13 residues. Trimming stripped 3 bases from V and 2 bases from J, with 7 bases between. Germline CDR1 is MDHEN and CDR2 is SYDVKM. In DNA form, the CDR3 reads TGTGCCAGCAGTTTGACAGCGAACTATGGCTACACCTTC. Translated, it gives CASSLTANYGYTF.

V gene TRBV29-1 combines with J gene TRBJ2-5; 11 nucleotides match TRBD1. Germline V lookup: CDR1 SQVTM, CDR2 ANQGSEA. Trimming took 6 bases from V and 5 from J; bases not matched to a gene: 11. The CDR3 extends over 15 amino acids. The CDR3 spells CSVMGQGVQAETQYF. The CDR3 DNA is TGCAGCGTAATGGGACAGGGGGTGCAAGCGGAGACCCAGTACTTC.

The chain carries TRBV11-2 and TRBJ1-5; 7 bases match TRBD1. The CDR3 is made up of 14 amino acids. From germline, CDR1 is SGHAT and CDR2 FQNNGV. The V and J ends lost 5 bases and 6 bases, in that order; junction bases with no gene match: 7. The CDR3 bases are TGTGCCAGCAGCCATACAGGGGACCTTCAGCCCCAGCATTTT. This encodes CASSHTGDLQPQHF.

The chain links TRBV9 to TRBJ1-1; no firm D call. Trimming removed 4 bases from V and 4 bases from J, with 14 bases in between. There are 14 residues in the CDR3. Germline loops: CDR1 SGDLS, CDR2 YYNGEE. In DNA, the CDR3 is TGTGCCAGCAGCCCCGGTTATTTAATCACTGAAGCTTTCTTT. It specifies CASSPGYLITEAFF.

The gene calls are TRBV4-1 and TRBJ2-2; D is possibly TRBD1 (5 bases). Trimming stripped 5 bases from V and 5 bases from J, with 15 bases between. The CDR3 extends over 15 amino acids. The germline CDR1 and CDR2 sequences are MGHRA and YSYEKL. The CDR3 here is CASSDNSGRTGELFF. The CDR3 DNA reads TGCGCCAGCAGCGACAACTCAGGGCGGACCGGGGAGCTGTTTTTT.

CDR3 loop: CASSLGGVAYGYTF. In nucleotides, the CDR3 is TGTGCCAGTAGCCTAGGGGGGGTCGCCTATGGCTACACCTTC. This chain links TRBV19 with TRBJ1-2; D may be TRBD1 (6 bases). Germline values: CDR1 LNHDA, CDR2 SQIVND (reference sequence). Trimming cost V 6 bases and J 4 bases, with 15 bases left between them. The CDR3 consists of 14 residues.

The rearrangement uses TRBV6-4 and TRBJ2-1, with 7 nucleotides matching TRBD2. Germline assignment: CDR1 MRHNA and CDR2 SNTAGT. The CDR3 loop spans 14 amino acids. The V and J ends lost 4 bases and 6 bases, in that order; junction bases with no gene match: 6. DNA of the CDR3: TGTGCCAGCAGTGTCGCGGGAGAGTCCAATGAGCAGTTCTTC. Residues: CASSVAGESNEQFF.

The CDR3 sequence is CASSHGGGNTEAFF. The CDR3 DNA reads as TGTGCCAGCAGCCACGGGGGGGGGAACACTGAAGCTTTCTTT. V and J are TRBV6-5 and TRBJ1-1, with D tentatively TRBD1 (5 bases). Per the germline V gene, CDR1 is MNHEY and CDR2 is SVGAGI. V was clipped by 6 bases and J by 1 base, with 12 bases between them. This CDR3 has 14 amino acids.

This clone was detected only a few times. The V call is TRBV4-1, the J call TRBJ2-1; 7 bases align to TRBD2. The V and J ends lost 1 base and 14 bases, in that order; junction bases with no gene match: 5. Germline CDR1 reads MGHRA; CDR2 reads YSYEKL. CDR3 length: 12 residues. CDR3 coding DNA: TGCGCCAGCAGCCAAGGCGGGAGAGGCAAGTTCTTC. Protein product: CASSQGGRGKFF.

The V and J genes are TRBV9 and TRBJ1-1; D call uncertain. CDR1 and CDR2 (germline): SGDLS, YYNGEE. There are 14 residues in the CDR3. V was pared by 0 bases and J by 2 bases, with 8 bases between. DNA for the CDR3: TGTGCCAGCAGCGTAGAAGCGTCCAACACTGAAGCTTTCTTT. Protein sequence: CASSVEASNTEAFF.

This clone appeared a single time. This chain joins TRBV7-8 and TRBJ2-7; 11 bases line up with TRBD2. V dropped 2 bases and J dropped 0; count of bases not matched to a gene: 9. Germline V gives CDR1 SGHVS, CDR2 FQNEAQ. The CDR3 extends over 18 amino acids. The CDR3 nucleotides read TGTGCCAGCAGCTTAAGCAATAGCGGGGGGGATCCCTCCTACGAGCAGTACTTC. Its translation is CASSLSNSGGDPSYEQYF.

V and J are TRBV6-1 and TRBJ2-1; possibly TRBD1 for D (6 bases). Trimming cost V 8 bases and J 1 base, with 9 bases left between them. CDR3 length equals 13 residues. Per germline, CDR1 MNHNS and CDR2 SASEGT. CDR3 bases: TGTGCCAGCCGTAGGGGGTCCTACAATGAGCAGTTCTTC. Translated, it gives CASRRGSYNEQFF.

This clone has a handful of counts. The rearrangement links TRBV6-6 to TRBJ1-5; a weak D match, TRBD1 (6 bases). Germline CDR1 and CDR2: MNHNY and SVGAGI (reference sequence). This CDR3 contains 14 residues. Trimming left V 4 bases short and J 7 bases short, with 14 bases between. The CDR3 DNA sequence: TGTGCCAGCAGTTCTCAGGGGCGGACCCAGCCCCAGCATTTT. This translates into CASSSQGRTQPQHF.

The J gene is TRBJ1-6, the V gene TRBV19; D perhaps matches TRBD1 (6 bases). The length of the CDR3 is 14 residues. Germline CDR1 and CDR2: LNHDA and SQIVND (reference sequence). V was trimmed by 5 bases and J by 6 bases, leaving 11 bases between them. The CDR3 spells CASSPGQTNSPLHF. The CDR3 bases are TGTGCCAGTAGTCCCGGACAGACTAATTCACCCCTCCACTTT.

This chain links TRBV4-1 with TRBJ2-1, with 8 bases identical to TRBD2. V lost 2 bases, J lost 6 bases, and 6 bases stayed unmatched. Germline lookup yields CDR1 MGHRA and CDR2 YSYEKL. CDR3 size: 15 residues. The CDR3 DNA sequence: TGCGCCAGCAGCCAACCGGGGGGGCCTCCCAATGAGCAGTTCTTC. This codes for CASSQPGGPPNEQFF.

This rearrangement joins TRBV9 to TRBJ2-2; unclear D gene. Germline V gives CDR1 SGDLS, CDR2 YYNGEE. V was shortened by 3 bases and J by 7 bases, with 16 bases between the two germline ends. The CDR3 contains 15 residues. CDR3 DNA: TGTGCCAGCAGCGCCCGACTCCCACGAGGCGGGGAGCTGTTTTTT. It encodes CASSARLPRGGELFF.

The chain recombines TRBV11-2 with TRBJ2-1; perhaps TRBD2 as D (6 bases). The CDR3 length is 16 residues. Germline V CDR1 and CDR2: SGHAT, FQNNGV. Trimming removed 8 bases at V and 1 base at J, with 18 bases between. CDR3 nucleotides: TGTGCCAGCCTCCCCCGCGGGGACCCTTCCTACAATGAGCAGTTCTTC. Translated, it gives CASLPRGDPSYNEQFF.

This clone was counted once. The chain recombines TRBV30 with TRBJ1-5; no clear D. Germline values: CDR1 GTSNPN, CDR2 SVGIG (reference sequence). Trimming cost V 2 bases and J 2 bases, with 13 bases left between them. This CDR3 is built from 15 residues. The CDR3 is CAWSPPRIGNQPQHF. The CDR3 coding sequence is TGTGCCTGGAGTCCCCCGCGAATTGGCAATCAGCCCCAGCATTTT.

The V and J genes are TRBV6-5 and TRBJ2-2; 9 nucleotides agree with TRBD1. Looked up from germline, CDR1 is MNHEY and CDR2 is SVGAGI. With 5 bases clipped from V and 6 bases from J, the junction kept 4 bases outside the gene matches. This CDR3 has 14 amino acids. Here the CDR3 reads CASSRDREAGELFF. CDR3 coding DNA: TGTGCCAGCAGTCGGGACAGGGAGGCCGGGGAGCTGTTTTTT.

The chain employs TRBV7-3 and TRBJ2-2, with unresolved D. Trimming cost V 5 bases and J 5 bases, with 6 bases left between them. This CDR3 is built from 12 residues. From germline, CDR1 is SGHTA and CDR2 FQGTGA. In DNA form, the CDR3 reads TGTGCCAGCAGCCGAGCTACCGGGGAGCTGTTTTTT. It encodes CASSRATGELFF.